This T cell receptor (beta chain) was captured in a study of T cell repertoires in cytomegalovirus infection (dated by TCRdb to about 2019). Regarding the study in general: Donor HLA type was relevant to the analysis, as public TCR beta signatures indicated carriage of CMV infection together with the matching HLA type. Overall results and qualifications from the work: Cumulative frequency of public TCR beta family members discriminated carriers of CMV infection plus the relevant HLA type in this cohort and an independent approximately 350-donor cohort. The ex vivo response was dominated by HLA-C-restricted CMV-specific TCR beta clonotypes, which also provided the single most frequent clonotype in two of eight donors.

Looking up the germline V gene yields CDR1 SGHDN and CDR2 FVKESK. Deletion took 1 base off V and 6 bases off J, with a span of 9 bases between the germline ends. The CDR3 numbers 13 residues from cysteine through phenylalanine. The entry retains the CDR3 DNA only, 39 bases that are in frame from base 1. Concerning this clonotype itself: Its antigen has not been determined. No much larger clonotype is one base removed from it; base qualities were not supplied.

The sequencer listed for this sample is Illumina HiSeq 1500. Clones were called with MiXCR by TCRdb after fastp trimmed the public reads at Q25, and only in-frame beta chains were retained. Rows merge per CDR3 protein into single entries with the most common DNA and genes. Recorded for this sample are roughly 640,000 distinct CDR3 sequences; 24% of them occurred a single time. The ten largest account for 6.5% to 10% of the sample. Sequences were obtained from CD8+ T cells from PBMCs. Rearrangement joined TRBV14 to TRBJ1-2; no D gene can be assigned with confidence. This clonotype was obtained from a human donor in good health (CMV status not recorded). Some clones in this sample may be carry-over from other donors' samples. The CDR3 region: CASSQGRVHGYTF. Read as DNA, the sequence is TGTGCCAGCAGCCAAGGACGGGTCCATGGCTACACCTTC.